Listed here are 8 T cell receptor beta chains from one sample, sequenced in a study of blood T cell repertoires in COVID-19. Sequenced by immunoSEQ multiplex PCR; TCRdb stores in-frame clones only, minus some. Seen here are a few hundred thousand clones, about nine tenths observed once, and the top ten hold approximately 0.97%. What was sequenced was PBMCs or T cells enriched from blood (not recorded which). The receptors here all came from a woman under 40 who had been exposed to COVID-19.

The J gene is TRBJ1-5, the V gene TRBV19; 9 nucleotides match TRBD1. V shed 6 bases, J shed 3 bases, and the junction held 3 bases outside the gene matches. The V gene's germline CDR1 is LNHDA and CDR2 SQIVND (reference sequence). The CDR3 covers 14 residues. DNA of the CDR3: TGTGCCAGTAGGGACAGGGGCCCCAATCAGCCCCAGCATTTT. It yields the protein CASRDRGPNQPQHF.

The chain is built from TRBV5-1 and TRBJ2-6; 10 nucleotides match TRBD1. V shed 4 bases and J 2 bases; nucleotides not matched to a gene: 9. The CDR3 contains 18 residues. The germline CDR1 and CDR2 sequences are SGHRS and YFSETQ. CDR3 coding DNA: TGCGCCAGCAGCCTCAGACAGGGGGCATCCCCTGGGGCCAACGTCCTGACTTTC. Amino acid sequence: CASSLRQGASPGANVLTF.

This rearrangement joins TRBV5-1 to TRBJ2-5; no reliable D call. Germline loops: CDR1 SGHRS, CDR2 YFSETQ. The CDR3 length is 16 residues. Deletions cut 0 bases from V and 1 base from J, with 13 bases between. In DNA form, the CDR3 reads TGCGCCAGCAGCTTGGATCCCTGGCGGCTCCAAGAGACCCAGTACTTC. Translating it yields CASSLDPWRLQETQYF.

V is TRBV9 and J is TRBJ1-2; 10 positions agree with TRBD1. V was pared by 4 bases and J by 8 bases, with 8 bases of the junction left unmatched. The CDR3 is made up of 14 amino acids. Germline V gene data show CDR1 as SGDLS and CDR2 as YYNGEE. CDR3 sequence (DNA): TGTGCCAGCAGCCCGGGGGACAGGGGCGTAGGCTACACCTTC. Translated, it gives CASSPGDRGVGYTF.

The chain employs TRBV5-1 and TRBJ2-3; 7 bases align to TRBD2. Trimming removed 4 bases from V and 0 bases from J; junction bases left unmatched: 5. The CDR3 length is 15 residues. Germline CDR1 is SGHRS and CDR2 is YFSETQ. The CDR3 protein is CASSLSGPSTDTQYF. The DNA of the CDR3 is TGCGCCAGCAGCCTTAGCGGGCCCAGCACAGATACGCAGTATTTT.

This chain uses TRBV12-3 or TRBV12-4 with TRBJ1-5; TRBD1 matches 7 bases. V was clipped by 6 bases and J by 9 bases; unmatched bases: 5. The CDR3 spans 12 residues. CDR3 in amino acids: CASSRGTGPQHF. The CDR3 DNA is TGTGCCAGCAGCAGGGGGACGGGGCCCCAGCATTTT.

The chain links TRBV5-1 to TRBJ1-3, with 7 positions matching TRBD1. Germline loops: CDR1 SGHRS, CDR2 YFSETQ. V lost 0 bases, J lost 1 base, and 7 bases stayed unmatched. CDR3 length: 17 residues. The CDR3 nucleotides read TGCGCCAGCAGCTTGGGGGACAGCCTTCTATCTGGAAACACCATATATTTT. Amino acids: CASSLGDSLLSGNTIYF.

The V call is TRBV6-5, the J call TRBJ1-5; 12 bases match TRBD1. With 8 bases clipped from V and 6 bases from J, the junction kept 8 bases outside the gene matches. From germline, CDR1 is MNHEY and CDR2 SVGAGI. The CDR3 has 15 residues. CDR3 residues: CASVPGQGAIQPQHF. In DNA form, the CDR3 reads TGTGCCAGCGTACCGGGACAGGGGGCGATTCAGCCCCAGCATTTT.